These T cell receptor beta chains were read from a single sample in a study of blood T cells in healthy people across ages. TCRdb called the 5' RACE reads again in MiXCR, with one record for every CDR3 protein. The sample includes over 1,500,000 distinct CDR3 sequences, around half of them seen just once. The sample taken for sequencing was blood. These receptors were obtained from a middle-aged woman in good health. The CDR3 runs from the conserved cysteine through the conserved F or W. D genes are given only for firm matches. The listing skips clone size in some rows; elsewhere it reads once, few, many or a size class.

>TRBV25-1|TRBJ2-5|TRBD1|NA
TGTGCCAGCAGTGAGACAGACAGGGCTGCAGAGACCCAGTACTTC
CASSETDRAAETQYF
>TRBV5-1|TRBJ2-1|TRBD2|NA
TGCGCCAGCAGCTTGGCTAGCGGGGGGACCTCCTACAATGAGCAGTTCTTC
CASSLASGGTSYNEQFF
>TRBV5-1|TRBJ2-5|NA|few
TGCGCCAGCAGCTCGGGTTGGGGCCGGGGGCAAGAGACCCAGTACTTC
CASSSGWGRGQETQYF
>TRBV7-9|TRBJ2-3|NA|few
TGTGCCAGCAGCCCGGACGAAACAGATACGCAGTATTTT
CASSPDETDTQYF
>TRBV29-1|TRBJ2-7|TRBD1|NA
TGCAGCGTCGAATCCGGGACAGGGCTCTTCGAGCAGTACTTC
CSVESGTGLFEQYF
>TRBV4-1|TRBJ1-2|NA|few
TGCGCCAGCAGCCAAGTTGAGAGGGCGGCCTATGGCTACACCTTC
CASSQVERAAYGYTF
>TRBV10-3|TRBJ2-3|TRBD2|NA
TGTGCCATCGGGCCGGGACTACGTAGCACAGATACGCAGTATTTT
CAIGPGLRSTDTQYF
>TRBV12-3/TRBV12-4|TRBJ1-6|TRBD1|few
TGTGCCAGCAGTTTCGGACAGGGTTGGTCACCCCTCCACTTT
CASSFGQGWSPLHF
>TRBV6-2/TRBV6-3|TRBJ2-7|TRBD1|few
TGTGCCAGCAGTTACACCCTAGGGACAGTCTACGAGCAGTACTTC
CASSYTLGTVYEQYF
>TRBV29-1|TRBJ2-1|TRBD1|NA
TGCAGCGTTACGACAGGGTGGAATGAGCAGTTCTTC
CSVTTGWNEQFF
>TRBV6-1|TRBJ2-5|NA|NA
TGTGCCAGCAGTGAATGGGGGGATGGGATTCAAGAGACCCAGTACTTC
CASSEWGDGIQETQYF
>TRBV4-2|TRBJ2-1|NA|few
TGTGCCAGCAGCCAAAACAGGGTAAGCTCCTACAATGAGCAGTTCTTC
CASSQNRVSSYNEQFF
>TRBV6-2/TRBV6-3|TRBJ2-3|TRBD2|once
TGTGCCAGCAAGCTGACTAGCGGGGGGGCAAATACGCAGTATTTT
CASKLTSGGANTQYF
>TRBV12-3/TRBV12-4|TRBJ1-5|NA|few
TGTGCCAGCAGTTTAAACGGGCCCAGCAATCAGCCCCAGCATTTT
CASSLNGPSNQPQHF
>TRBV12-3/TRBV12-4|TRBJ2-7|NA|NA
TGTGCCAGCACCGACCCGGAACGAAGCTCCTACAATGAGCAGTACTTC
CASTDPERSSYNEQYF
>TRBV6-6|TRBJ2-3|NA|NA
TGTGCCAGCACCTACGGGGACGGGGGCGCCCCACTAAATACGCAGTATTTT
CASTYGDGGAPLNTQYF
>TRBV5-1|TRBJ2-3|NA|few
TGCGCCAGCAGCTTCTATAACCCGGATACGCAGTATTTT
CASSFYNPDTQYF
>TRBV27|TRBJ2-1|NA|NA
TGTGCCAGCAGTTTAAGGAGCAGGGGATTGAATGAGCAGTTCTTC
CASSLRSRGLNEQFF
>TRBV6-2/TRBV6-3|TRBJ2-7|TRBD2|NA
TGTGCCAGCAGTTACCGGCTAGCGGGGGGTTACCCCTACGAGCAGTACTTC
CASSYRLAGGYPYEQYF
>TRBV20-1|TRBJ2-7|NA|NA
TGCAGGGCCGCGTCACCGACTATGAACTCCTACGAGCAGTACTTC
CRAASPTMNSYEQYF
>TRBV28|TRBJ2-7|NA|NA
TGTGCCAGCAGTTTATTTGAGTACGAGCAGTACTTC
CASSLFEYEQYF
>TRBV28|TRBJ1-5|TRBD1|NA
TGTGCCAGCAAACCTAGGGGGCGACAGCCCCAGCATTTT
CASKPRGRQPQHF
>TRBV7-9|TRBJ2-7|NA|NA
TGTGCCAGCAGCCCCCCGAACCTCCCCTACTCCTACGAGCAGTACTTC
CASSPPNLPYSYEQYF
>TRBV11-1|TRBJ2-7|NA|NA
TGTGCCGGCAGCTCCCGGGACACGGTTTTTTACGAGCAGTACTTC
CAGSSRDTVFYEQYF
>TRBV2|TRBJ1-5|NA|NA
TGTGCCAGCAGAGACGGTCCCGGACAGCCCCAGCATTTT
CASRDGPGQPQHF
>TRBV29-1|TRBJ2-7|NA|NA
TGCAGCGTTGGGGACAACTGGACCTACGAGCAGTACTTC
CSVGDNWTYEQYF
>TRBV7-2|TRBJ2-1|TRBD2|few
TGTGCCAGCAGTCAGGGGTTCGGGGGGGGCGATGAGCAGTTCTTC
CASSQGFGGGDEQFF
>TRBV7-2|TRBJ2-1|NA|NA
TGTGCCAGCAGCTTATGGGAAAATGAGCAGTTCTTC
CASSLWENEQFF
>TRBV14|TRBJ2-6|NA|many
TGTGCCAGCGGGAGCTCTGGGGCCAACGTCCTGACTTTC
CASGSSGANVLTF
>TRBV7-2|TRBJ1-1|NA|NA
TGTGCCAGCAGCTTCTCATATACTCAAGAAGCTTTCTTT
CASSFSYTQEAFF
>TRBV3-1|TRBJ1-2|NA|NA
TGTGCCAGCAGCCAACCCGGCTTATATGGCTACACCTTC
CASSQPGLYGYTF
>TRBV12-3/TRBV12-4|TRBJ2-3|TRBD2|NA
TGTGCCAGCAGCTTCAGGGACTACAACACAGATACGCAGTATTTT
CASSFRDYNTDTQYF
>TRBV3-1|TRBJ1-2|TRBD1|NA
TGTGCCAGCAGGCCAAGGGGACAGAACTATGGCTACACCTTC
CASRPRGQNYGYTF
>TRBV20-1|TRBJ1-5|NA|NA
TGCAGTGCTAGACCCCCGGGGAGGTACGGTAGCAATCAGCCCCAGCATTTT
CSARPPGRYGSNQPQHF
>TRBV6-5|TRBJ2-1|NA|NA
TGTGCCAGCAGTTCCCGGACAGAGCACAATGAGCAGTTCTTC
CASSSRTEHNEQFF
>TRBV5-1|TRBJ2-1|TRBD2|NA
TGCGCCAGCAGCTTGAGAGTGGGGACTAGCGGGGTCCACAATGAGCAGTTCTTC
CASSLRVGTSGVHNEQFF
>TRBV6-5|TRBJ1-2|TRBD1|NA
TGTGCCAGCCAAAGTCTTAACAGGGGCGCTAACTATGGCTACACCTTC
CASQSLNRGANYGYTF
>TRBV7-6|TRBJ2-5|TRBD2|NA
TGTGCCAGCAGCTTAGACCGGAGCGGGGCGTACCAAGAGACCCAGTACTTC
CASSLDRSGAYQETQYF
>TRBV6-1|TRBJ2-7|NA|once
TGTGCCAGCAGTGAAAGGGATTCTCCCTACGAGCAGTACTTC
CASSERDSPYEQYF
>TRBV11-1|TRBJ2-6|TRBD1|NA
TGTGCCAGCAGCTCAGAGGCGGACAGGGACTCTGGGGCCAACGTCCTGACTTTC
CASSSEADRDSGANVLTF
>TRBV7-2|TRBJ2-4|TRBD2|NA
TGTGCCAGCAGCCAATCCCCCTCAGGACTAGCGGACGAAGGGGGGTACTTC
CASSQSPSGLADEGGYF
>TRBV5-1|TRBJ2-3|TRBD2|NA
TGCGCCAGCAGCTTGGAACTAGCGGGGGCCCTATGGATGGGTACGCAGTATTTT
CASSLELAGALWMGTQYF
>TRBV20-1|TRBJ2-7|NA|NA
TGCAGTGCTAGGGATCCTTGGGCGGACTCCTACGAGCAGTACTTC
CSARDPWADSYEQYF
>TRBV4-3|TRBJ2-1|NA|NA
TGCGCCAGCAGCCCCCACAACCCGGGACTCCGCAATGAGCAGTTCTTC
CASSPHNPGLRNEQFF
>TRBV9|TRBJ2-7|NA|NA
TGTGCCAGCGCCCCGGAACTGGACCCCTCCTACGAGCAGTACTTC
CASAPELDPSYEQYF
>TRBV10-3|TRBJ2-1|TRBD2|NA
TGTGCCATCAGTTCGGGTTGGGCTAGCGGGGGGGAAAAGTACAATGAGCAGTTCTTC
CAISSGWASGGEKYNEQFF
>TRBV12-3/TRBV12-4|TRBJ2-7|NA|few
TGTGCCAGCAGTTTAGCGAGGGGATCCCACGAGCAGTACTTC
CASSLARGSHEQYF
>TRBV29-1|TRBJ2-5|NA|many
TGCAGCGTTGGTGGCAGGGTGGAGACCCAGTACTTC
CSVGGRVETQYF
>TRBV4-3|TRBJ2-3|TRBD1|NA
TGCGCCAGCAGCCAAGATGACAGGGGATCGGATACGCAGTATTTT
CASSQDDRGSDTQYF
>TRBV20-1|TRBJ2-7|NA|NA
TGCAGTGCTGCAGGGATCCTCTCCTACGAGCAGTACTTC
CSAAGILSYEQYF
>TRBV4-3|TRBJ2-7|TRBD1|once
TGCGCCAGCAGCCAAGTGACAGGGGGCGCCGAGCAGTACTTC
CASSQVTGGAEQYF
>TRBV6-2/TRBV6-3|TRBJ1-5|TRBD1|NA
TGTGCCAGCAGAACGGGACAGGGGATATATCAGCCCCAGCATTTT
CASRTGQGIYQPQHF
>TRBV14|TRBJ1-6|NA|NA
TGTGCCAGCAGCCCAGGGCCCACGGCGACTCGGCGGGATTCACCCCTCCACTTT
CASSPGPTATRRDSPLHF
>TRBV11-1|TRBJ2-1|TRBD1|NA
TGTGCCAGCAGCTCTCCGACACAGGGGGCTGTAAACAATGAGCAGTTCTTC
CASSSPTQGAVNNEQFF
>TRBV5-1|TRBJ2-1|TRBD2|NA
TGCGCCAGCAGCTTGAAACTAGCGGTCGGGAATGAGCAGTTCTTC
CASSLKLAVGNEQFF
>TRBV19|TRBJ1-2|NA|NA
TGTGCCAGTAGTGAATTGTCAGGCCTGCGCTATGGCTACACCTTC
CASSELSGLRYGYTF
>TRBV4-1|TRBJ1-4|NA|few
TGCGCCAGCAGCCCGAACAAGGAAAAACTGTTTTTT
CASSPNKEKLFF
>TRBV4-2|TRBJ2-5|TRBD2|NA
TGTGCCAGCAGCCACCGACTAGCAGGGAATGAGCAGTACTTC
CASSHRLAGNEQYF
>TRBV10-2|TRBJ2-3|NA|NA
TGCGCCAGCAGTGAGTCGACCCGACGCCAGGGTACGCAGTATTTT
CASSESTRRQGTQYF
>TRBV6-6|TRBJ1-2|NA|NA
TGTGCCAGCAGATCCGCGGGCACGGTGGTGGGCTACACCTTC
CASRSAGTVVGYTF